Following are 8 T cell receptor beta chains from one sample sequenced in a study of T cells in Graves' hyperthyroidism and ophthalmopathy. The investigators amplified TCR beta CDR3 regions from RNA transcripts. First-round RT-PCR of the TCR CDR3 relied on the HTBI primer set. TCRdb reanalysed the multiplex PCR reads using MiXCR and keeps one entry per CDR3 protein. The profile shows some 490,000 distinct CDR3 sequences, about 16% of them singletons. Sequenced material: blood. Source of these receptors: a woman aged 25 to 39 with Graves' ophthalmopathy.

This clonotype has just a few counts. V gene TRBV27 combines with J gene TRBJ2-5; TRBD1 is a possible D gene (5 bases). This CDR3 spans 13 amino acids. Trimming took 4 bases from V and 2 from J, leaving 8 bases between them. The germline CDR1 and CDR2 sequences are MNHEY and SMNVEV (reference sequence). CDR3: CASSYRQQETQYF. The DNA for the CDR3 is TGTGCCAGCAGTTACAGACAGCAAGAGACCCAGTACTTC.

The sample holds a few counts of this clonotype. The chain uses TRBV9 and TRBJ2-1; 8 bases line up with TRBD2. Germline CDR1 reads SGDLS; CDR2 reads YYNGEE. Unmatched junction bases numbered 11, after V lost 0 bases and J lost 9 bases. The CDR3 totals 16 residues. DNA of the CDR3: TGTGCCAGCAGCGTAGAAGGTAGCGGGATGGTGGGTGAGCAGTTCTTC. It translates to CASSVEGSGMVGEQFF.

This clonotype came up many times. This chain links TRBV7-2 with TRBJ2-1; maybe TRBD2 (6 bases). Trimming took 5 bases from V and 4 from J, leaving 15 bases between them. This CDR3 is built from 15 residues. CDR1 and CDR2 from the germline V gene are SGHTA and FQGNSA. The chain's CDR3 is CASSTSGFAYNEQFF. The DNA of the CDR3 is TGTGCCAGCAGCACCAGCGGGTTTGCTTACAATGAGCAGTTCTTC.

The table lists this clonotype with a count of one. V usage is TRBV6-5 and J usage is TRBJ2-1; D might be TRBD2 (5 bases). The CDR3 covers 14 residues. The germline V gene has CDR1 MNHEY and CDR2 SVGAGI. The ends were cut back, 7 bases at V and 8 bases at J, with 18 bases in the middle. The CDR3 sequence is CASTYSPAEDEQFF. CDR3 nucleotide sequence: TGTGCCAGCACTTATTCCCCGGCGGAGGATGAGCAGTTCTTC.

This clonotype was observed many times. The CDR3 nucleotides read TGTGCCAGCAGTGGCACTGCCTCTGGGGCCAACGTCCTGACTTTC. This gives the protein CASSGTASGANVLTF. The chain couples TRBV12-3 or TRBV12-4 to TRBJ2-6; no clear D gene. V was cut by 5 bases and J by 0 bases, with 8 bases left in between. This CDR3 spans 15 amino acids.

This clonotype was recorded a few times. The CDR3 sequence is CAWSVRGTRSYNEQFF. CDR3 sequence (DNA): TGTGCCTGGAGTGTTAGAGGGACCCGCTCCTACAATGAGCAGTTCTTC. V usage is TRBV30 and J usage is TRBJ2-1; D possibly uses TRBD1 or TRBD2 (5 bases each). This CDR3 is built from 16 residues. V was cut by 0 bases and J by 0 bases, with 12 bases left in between. Germline V gene lookup returns CDR1 GTSNPN and CDR2 SVGIG (reference sequence).

A few counts support this clonotype. V is TRBV4-3 and J is TRBJ2-3, with 12 nucleotides matching TRBD2. The germline V gene has CDR1 LGHNA and CDR2 YSLEER. The CDR3 contains 18 residues. V shed 5 bases, J shed 3 bases, and the junction held 12 bases outside the gene matches. CDR3 bases: TGCGCCAGCAGCATTCGGACTCTAGCGGGAGGGCCTACAGATACGCAGTATTTT. It specifies CASSIRTLAGGPTDTQYF.

This clonotype showed up just a few times. The chain is built from TRBV7-3 and TRBJ2-2; D gene uncertain. Looked up from germline, CDR1 is SGHTA and CDR2 is FQGTGA. The CDR3 totals 13 residues. V lost 5 bases and J lost 7, with 11 bases in between. CDR3 loop: CASSPSVGGELFF. CDR3 nucleotide sequence: TGTGCCAGCAGCCCCTCGGTCGGCGGGGAGCTGTTTTTT.